This T cell receptor beta chain was identified in a study of control samples from healthy donors and cancer patients. Clones were sequenced by immunoSEQ multiplex PCR, and TCRdb holds only the in-frame ones, with some missing. The sample has around 94,000 clones; just over 90% are singletons. The germline V gene has CDR1 LGHDT and CDR2 YNNKEL (reference sequence). Germline trimming cut 5 bases from V and 3 bases from J; bases unmatched to any gene: 1. This CDR3 is built from 13 residues. The sequenced sample consisted of blood. This TCR derives from a woman between 18 and 29 years old in good health. This sequence joins TRBV3-1 (or the pseudogene TRBV3-2) and TRBJ1-1; 9 positions match TRBD1. The CDR3 DNA follows: TGTGCCAGCAGCAGGACAGGGGACACTGAAGCTTTCTTT. As protein: CASSRTGDTEAFF.